This TCR beta chain was obtained from a study of blood T cell repertoires in COVID-19. The assay was immunoSEQ multiplex PCR, and TCRdb's table has in-frame clones only and misses some. The sample has under 350,000 clones; more than 85% are singletons. Germline CDR1 reads SGHNT; CDR2 reads YENEEA. V dropped 3 bases and J dropped 7 bases, with 7 bases sitting between them. The CDR3 is 11 amino acids. The sequencing input was peripheral blood. This TCR was recovered from a man aged 35 to 55 with acute or convalescent COVID-19. The chain recombines TRBV11-3 with TRBJ2-7; D perhaps matches TRBD1 (6 bases). The CDR3 coding sequence is TGTGCCAGCAGCTTCGGACAGGAGCAGTACTTC. Translation: CASSFGQEQYF. Using reference TRBV11-3 and TRBJ2-7 for the parts outside the CDR3, the full variable domain is EAGVVQSPRYKIIEKKQPVAFWCNPISGHNTLYWYLQNLGQGPELLIRYENEEAVDDSQLPKDRFSAERLKGVDSTLKIQPAELGDSAVYLCASSFGQEQYFGPGTRLTVT.